The clone carrying this TCR beta chain was counted between two and nine times. Its antigen is not known. This sample is part of a study of T cell responses to AZD1222 COVID-19 vaccine. Study findings and constraints: Repertoire samples came only from after the peak T cell response. Reports say nearly half of spike-specific TCRs go after unmutated variant regions. Donors, mostly white British, included more females; clonal diversity was possibly underestimated. Mapped onto spike, vaccine-associated CD4 TCRs spanned it and were dominant at 160-218 and 743-854.

Germline V gene sequence: CDR1 SEHNR, CDR2 FQNEAQ (reference sequence). This CDR3 spans 13 amino acids. V gave up 4 bases and J gave up 8 bases, with 12 bases separating them. Assay used: immunoSEQ multiplex PCR; TCRdb lists only in-frame clones, some missing. This table holds more than 85,000 clones, approximately 88% found once. This specimen consisted of peripheral blood, obtained on day 0 of AZD1222 vaccination. The rearrangement joins TRBV7-9 to TRBJ1-5; D unresolved. This TCR was recovered from an adult in good health. The CDR3, as DNA: TGTGCCAGCAGCTCGACATTATTGGAGCCCCAGCATTTT. Encoded protein: CASSSTLLEPQHF.